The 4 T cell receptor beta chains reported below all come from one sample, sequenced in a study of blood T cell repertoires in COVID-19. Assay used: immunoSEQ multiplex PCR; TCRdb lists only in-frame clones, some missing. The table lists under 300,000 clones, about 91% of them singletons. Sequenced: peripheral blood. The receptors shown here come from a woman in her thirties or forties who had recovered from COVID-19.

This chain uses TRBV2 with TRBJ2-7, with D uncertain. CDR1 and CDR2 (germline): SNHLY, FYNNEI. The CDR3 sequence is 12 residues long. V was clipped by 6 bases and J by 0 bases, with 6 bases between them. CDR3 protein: CASRKSSYEQYF. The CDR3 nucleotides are TGTGCCAGCAGAAAGAGCTCCTACGAGCAGTACTTC.

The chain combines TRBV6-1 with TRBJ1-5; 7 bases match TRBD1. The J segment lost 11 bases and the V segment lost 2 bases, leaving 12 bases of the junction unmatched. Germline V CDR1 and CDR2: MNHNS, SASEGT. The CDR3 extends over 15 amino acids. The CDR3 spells CASSEWGKDRASQHF. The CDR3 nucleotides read TGTGCCAGCAGTGAATGGGGGAAAGACAGGGCGTCCCAGCATTTT.

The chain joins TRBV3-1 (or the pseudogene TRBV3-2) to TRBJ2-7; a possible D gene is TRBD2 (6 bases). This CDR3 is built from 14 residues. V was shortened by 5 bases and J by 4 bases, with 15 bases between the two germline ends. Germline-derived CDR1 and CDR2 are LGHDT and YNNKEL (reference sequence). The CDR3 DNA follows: TGTGCCAGCAGCACATCGTCGGGGGAATACGAGCAGTACTTC. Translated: CASSTSSGEYEQYF.

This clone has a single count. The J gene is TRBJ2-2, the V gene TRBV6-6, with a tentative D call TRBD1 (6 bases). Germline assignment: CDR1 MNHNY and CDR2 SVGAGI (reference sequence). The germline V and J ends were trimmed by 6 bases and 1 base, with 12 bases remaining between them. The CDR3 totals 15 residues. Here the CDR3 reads CASRYLRGNTGELFF. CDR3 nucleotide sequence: TGTGCCAGCAGATACCTCAGGGGGAACACCGGGGAGCTGTTTTTT.